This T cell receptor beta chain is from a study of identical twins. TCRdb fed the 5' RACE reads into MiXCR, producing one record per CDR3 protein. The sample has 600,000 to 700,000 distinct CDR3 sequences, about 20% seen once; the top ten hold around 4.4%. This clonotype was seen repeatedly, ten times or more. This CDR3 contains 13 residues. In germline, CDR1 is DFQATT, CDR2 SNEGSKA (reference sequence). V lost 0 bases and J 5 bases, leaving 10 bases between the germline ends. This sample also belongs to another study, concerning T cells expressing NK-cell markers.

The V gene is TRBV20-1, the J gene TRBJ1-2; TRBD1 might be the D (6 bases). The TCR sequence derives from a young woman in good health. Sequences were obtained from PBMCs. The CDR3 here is CSARDQGTYGYTF. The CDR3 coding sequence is TGCAGTGCTAGAGATCAGGGGACTTATGGCTACACCTTC.